This T cell receptor beta chain was captured in a study of blood T cell repertoires in COVID-19. About the study: Samples representing acute and convalescent COVID-19 were sourced from the United States, Italy and Spain. PBMCs, B-cell-depleted T cells, or T cells provided the cDNA or gDNA that made up the material.

In the authors' methods: The assay estimated nucleated cells by amplifying reference gene primers. The table came from immunoSEQ multiplex PCR; TCRdb's copy has only in-frame clones and leaves some out. From that table come the V and J calls and clone size; the DNA was used to work out D and trimming. The table includes some 110,000 clones, about 87% detected once. Trimming stripped 4 bases from V and 4 bases from J, with 7 bases between. This CDR3 has 12 amino acids. Germline values: CDR1 MNHEY, CDR2 SVGAGI. Source material: peripheral blood. The chain is built from TRBV6-5 and TRBJ1-2; weak D call: TRBD1 (5 bases). This TCR came from a man aged 50-60 years with acute or convalescent COVID-19. CDR3 in amino acids: CASSSTAYGYTF. CDR3 coding DNA: TGTGCCAGCAGTTCGACAGCCTATGGCTACACCTTC.